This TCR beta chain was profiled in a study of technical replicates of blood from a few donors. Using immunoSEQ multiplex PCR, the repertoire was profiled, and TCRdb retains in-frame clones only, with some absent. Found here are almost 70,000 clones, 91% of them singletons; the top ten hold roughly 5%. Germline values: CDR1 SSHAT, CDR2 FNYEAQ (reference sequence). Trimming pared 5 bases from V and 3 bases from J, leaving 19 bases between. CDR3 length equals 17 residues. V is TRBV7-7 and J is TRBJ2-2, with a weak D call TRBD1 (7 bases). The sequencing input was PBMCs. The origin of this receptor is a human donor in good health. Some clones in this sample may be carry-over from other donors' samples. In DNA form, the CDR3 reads TGTGCCAGCAGCCCCAGGGGGGAACAAGGGTACACCGGGGAGCTGTTTTTT. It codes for CASSPRGEQGYTGELFF. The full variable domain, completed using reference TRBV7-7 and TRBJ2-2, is GAGVSQSPRYKVTKRGQDVTLRCDPISSHATLYWYQQALGQGPEFLTYFNYEAQPDKSGLPSDRFSAERPEGSISTLTIQRTEQRDSAMYRCASSPRGEQGYTGELFFGEGSRLTVL.